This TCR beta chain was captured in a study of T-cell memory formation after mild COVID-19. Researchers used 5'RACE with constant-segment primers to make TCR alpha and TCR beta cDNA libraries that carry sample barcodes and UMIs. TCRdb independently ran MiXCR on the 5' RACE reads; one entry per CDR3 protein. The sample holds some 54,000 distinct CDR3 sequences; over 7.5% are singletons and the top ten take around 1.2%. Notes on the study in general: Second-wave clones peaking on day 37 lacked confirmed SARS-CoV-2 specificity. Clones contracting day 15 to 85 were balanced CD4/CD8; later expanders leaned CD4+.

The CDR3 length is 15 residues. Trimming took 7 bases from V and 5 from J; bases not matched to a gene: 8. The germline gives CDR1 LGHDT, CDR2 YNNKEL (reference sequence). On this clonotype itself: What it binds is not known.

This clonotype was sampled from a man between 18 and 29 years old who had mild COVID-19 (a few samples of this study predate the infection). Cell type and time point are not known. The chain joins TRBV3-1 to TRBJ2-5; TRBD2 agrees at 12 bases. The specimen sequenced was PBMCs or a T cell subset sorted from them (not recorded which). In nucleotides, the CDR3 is TGTGCCAGCACTAAGACCGGGACTAGCGGGGAGACCCAGTACTTC. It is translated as CASTKTGTSGETQYF.